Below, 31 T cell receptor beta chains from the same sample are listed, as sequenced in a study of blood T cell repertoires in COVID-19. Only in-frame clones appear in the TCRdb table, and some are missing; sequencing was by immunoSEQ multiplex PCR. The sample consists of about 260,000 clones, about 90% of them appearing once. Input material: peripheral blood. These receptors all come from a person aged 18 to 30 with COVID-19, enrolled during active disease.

This CDR3 is CASSYSEGLSNQPQHF. In DNA form, the CDR3 reads TGTGCCAGCAGTTACTCGGAGGGATTGAGCAATCAGCCCCAGCATTTT. V gene TRBV6-5 combines with J gene TRBJ1-5; D gene unclear. This CDR3 has 16 amino acids. V was cut by 0 bases and J by 1 base, with 10 bases left in between. Germline CDR1 is MNHEY and CDR2 is SVGAGI.

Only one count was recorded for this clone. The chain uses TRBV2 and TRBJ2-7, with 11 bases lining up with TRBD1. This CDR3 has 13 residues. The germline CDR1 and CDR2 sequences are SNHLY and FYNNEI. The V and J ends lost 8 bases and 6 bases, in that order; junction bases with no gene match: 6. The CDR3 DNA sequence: TGTGCCAGCCAAACCGGGACAGGGGGCGAGCAGTACTTC. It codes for CASQTGTGGEQYF.

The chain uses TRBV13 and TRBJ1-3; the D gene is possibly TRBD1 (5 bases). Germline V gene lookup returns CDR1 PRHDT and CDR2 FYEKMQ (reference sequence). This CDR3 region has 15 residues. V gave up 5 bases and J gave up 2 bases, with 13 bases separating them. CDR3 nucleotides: TGTGCCAGCAGCCCCCAGGACAAGGCTGGAAACACCATATATTTT. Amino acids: CASSPQDKAGNTIYF.

CDR3 in DNA: TGTGCCAGCAGTTGGAACAGATTCACAGATACGCAGTATTTT. Its protein product is CASSWNRFTDTQYF. This rearrangement joins TRBV6-5 to TRBJ2-3, with D unclear. The CDR3 sequence is 14 residues long. In germline, CDR1 is MNHEY, CDR2 SVGAGI. V gave up 4 bases and J gave up 2 bases, with 10 bases separating them.

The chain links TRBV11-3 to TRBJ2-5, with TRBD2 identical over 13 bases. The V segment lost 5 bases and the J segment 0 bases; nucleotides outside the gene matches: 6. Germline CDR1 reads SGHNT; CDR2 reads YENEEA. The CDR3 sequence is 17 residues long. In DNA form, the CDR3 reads TGTGCCAGCAGCCCAGGGACTAGCGGGGCGTACCAAGAGACCCAGTACTTC. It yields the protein CASSPGTSGAYQETQYF.

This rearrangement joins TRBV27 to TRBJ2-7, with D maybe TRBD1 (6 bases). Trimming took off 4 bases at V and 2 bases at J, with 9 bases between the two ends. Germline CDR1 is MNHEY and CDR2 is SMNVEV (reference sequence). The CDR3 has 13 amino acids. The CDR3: CASSSGDAYEQYF. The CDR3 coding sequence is TGTGCCAGCAGTTCAGGGGATGCCTACGAGCAGTACTTC.

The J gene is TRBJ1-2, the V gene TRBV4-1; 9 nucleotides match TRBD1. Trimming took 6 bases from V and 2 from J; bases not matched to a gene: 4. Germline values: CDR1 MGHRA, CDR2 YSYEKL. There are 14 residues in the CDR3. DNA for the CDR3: TGCGCCAGCAGGTGGGACAGGGAGAACTATGGCTACACCTTC. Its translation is CASRWDRENYGYTF.

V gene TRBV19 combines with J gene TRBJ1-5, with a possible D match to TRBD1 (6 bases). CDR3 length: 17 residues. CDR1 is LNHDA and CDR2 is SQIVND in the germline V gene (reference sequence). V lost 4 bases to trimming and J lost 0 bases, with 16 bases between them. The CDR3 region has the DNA TGTGCCAGTAGTACCAACGACAGGTATTATAGCAATCAGCCCCAGCATTTT. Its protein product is CASSTNDRYYSNQPQHF.

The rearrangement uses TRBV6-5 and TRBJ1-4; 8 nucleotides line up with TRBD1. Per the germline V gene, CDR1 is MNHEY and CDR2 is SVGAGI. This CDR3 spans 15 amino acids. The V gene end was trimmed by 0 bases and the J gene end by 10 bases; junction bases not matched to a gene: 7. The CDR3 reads CASSYSQQGVSKLFF. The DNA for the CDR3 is TGTGCCAGCAGTTACTCCCAACAGGGGGTTTCAAAACTGTTTTTT.

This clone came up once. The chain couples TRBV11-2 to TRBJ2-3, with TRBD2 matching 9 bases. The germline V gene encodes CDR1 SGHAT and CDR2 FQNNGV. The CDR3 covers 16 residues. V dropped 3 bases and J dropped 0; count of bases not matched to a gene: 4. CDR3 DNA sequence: TGTGCCAGCAGCTTGGCGGGGGGGTTGAGCACAGATACGCAGTATTTT. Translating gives CASSLAGGLSTDTQYF.

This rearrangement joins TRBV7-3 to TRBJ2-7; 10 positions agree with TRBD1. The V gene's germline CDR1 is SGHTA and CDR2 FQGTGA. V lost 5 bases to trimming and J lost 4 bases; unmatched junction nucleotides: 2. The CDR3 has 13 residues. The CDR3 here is CASSEDRGYEQYF. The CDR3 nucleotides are TGTGCCAGCAGCGAGGACAGGGGGTACGAGCAGTACTTC.

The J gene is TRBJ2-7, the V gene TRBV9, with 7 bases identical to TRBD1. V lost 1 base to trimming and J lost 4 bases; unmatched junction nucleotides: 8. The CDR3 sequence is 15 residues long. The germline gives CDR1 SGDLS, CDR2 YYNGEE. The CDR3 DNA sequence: TGTGCCAGCAGCGTATCCGGGACAGATATTTACGAGCAGTACTTC. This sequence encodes CASSVSGTDIYEQYF.

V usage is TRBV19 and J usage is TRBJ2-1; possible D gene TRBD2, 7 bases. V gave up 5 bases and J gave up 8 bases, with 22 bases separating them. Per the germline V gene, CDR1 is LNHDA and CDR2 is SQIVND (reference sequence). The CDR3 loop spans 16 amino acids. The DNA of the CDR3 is TGTGCCAGTAGTCGAGGGGGGGGCAGGGTACAAGATGAGCAGTTCTTC. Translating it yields CASSRGGGRVQDEQFF.

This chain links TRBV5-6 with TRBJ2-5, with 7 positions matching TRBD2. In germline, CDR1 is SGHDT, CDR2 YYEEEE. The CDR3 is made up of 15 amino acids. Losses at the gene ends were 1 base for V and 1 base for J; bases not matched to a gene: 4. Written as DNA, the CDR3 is TGTGCCAGCAGCTTGTCTAGCGGTATCCAAGAGACCCAGTACTTC. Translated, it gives CASSLSSGIQETQYF.

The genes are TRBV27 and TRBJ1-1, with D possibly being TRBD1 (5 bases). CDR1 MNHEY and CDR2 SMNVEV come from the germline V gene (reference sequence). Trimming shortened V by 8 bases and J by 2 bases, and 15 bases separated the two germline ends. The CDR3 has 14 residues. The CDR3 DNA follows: TGTGCCAGCGCCCCGACAGCAGTTAACACTGAAGCTTTCTTT. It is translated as CASAPTAVNTEAFF.

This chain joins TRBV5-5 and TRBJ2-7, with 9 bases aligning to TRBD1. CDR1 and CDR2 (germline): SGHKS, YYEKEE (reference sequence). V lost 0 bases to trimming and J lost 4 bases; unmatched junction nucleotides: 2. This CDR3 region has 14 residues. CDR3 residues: CASSLGDRGYEQYF. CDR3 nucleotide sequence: TGTGCCAGCAGCTTGGGAGACAGGGGGTACGAGCAGTACTTC.

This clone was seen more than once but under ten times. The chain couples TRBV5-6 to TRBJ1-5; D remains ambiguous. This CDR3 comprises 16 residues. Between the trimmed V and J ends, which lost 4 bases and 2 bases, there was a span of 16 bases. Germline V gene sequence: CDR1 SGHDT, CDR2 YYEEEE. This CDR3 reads CASSRGVGGGNQPQHF. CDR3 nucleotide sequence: TGTGCCAGCAGCCGGGGTGTCGGAGGCGGCAATCAGCCCCAGCATTTT.

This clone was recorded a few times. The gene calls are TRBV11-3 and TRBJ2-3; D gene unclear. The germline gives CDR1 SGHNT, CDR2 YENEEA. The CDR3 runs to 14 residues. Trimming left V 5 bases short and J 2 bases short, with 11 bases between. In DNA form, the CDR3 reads TGTGCCAGCAGCGCTAACAGAGTCACAGATACGCAGTATTTT. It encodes CASSANRVTDTQYF.

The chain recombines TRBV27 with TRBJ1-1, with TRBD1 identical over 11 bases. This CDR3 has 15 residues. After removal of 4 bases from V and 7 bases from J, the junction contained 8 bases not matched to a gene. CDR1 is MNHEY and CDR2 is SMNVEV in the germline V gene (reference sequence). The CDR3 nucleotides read TGTGCCAGCAGTTCAGGGACAGGGGGAAGGGGTGAAGCTTTCTTT. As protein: CASSSGTGGRGEAFF.

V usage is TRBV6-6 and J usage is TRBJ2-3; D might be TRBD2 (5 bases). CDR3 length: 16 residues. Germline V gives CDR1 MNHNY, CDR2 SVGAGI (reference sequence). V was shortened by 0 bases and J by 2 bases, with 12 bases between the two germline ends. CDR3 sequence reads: CASSYSRPGLTDTQYF. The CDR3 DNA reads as TGTGCCAGCAGTTACTCGAGGCCCGGACTCACAGATACGCAGTATTTT.

CDR3 sequence: CASSSDRFYEQYF. In DNA form, the CDR3 reads TGTGCCAGCAGCTCAGACAGGTTCTACGAGCAGTACTTC. The chain combines TRBV11-2 with TRBJ2-7; perhaps TRBD1 as D (6 bases). V lost 4 bases and J lost 3, with 10 bases in between. The CDR3 runs to 13 residues. Germline V CDR1 and CDR2: SGHAT, FQNNGV.

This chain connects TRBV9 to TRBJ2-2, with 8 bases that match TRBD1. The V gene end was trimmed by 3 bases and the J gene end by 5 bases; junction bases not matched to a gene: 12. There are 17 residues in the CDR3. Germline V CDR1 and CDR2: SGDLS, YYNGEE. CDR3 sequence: CASSARQGTDGTGELFF. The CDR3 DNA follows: TGTGCCAGCAGCGCACGACAGGGGACGGACGGGACCGGGGAGCTGTTTTTT.

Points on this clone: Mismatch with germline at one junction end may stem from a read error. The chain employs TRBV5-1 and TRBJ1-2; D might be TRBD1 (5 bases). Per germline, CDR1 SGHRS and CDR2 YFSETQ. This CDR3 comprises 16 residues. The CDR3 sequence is CASSLDLGRTNYGYTF. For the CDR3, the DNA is TGCGCCAGCAGTTTGGATCTGGGGCGGACTAACTATGGCTACACCTTC.

The CDR3 spells CASSIPGLAGGQDEQYF. CDR3 bases: TGTGCCAGCAGTATACCGGGACTAGCGGGAGGTCAAGACGAGCAGTACTTC. V is TRBV28 and J is TRBJ2-7, with 15 bases lining up with TRBD2. Losses at the gene ends were 5 bases for V and 5 bases for J; bases not matched to a gene: 10. Germline V lookup: CDR1 MDHEN, CDR2 SYDVKM. There are 17 residues in the CDR3. Drawing the rest from reference TRBV28 and TRBJ2-7, the complete variable domain is DVKVTQSSRYLVKRTGEKVFLECVQDMDHENMFWYRQDPGLGLRLIYFSYDVKMKEKGDIPEGYSVSREKKERFSLILESASTNQTSMYLCASSIPGLAGGQDEQYFGPGTRLTVT.

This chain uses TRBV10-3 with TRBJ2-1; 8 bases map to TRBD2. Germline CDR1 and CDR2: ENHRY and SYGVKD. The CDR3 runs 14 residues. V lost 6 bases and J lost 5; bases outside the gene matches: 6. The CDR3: CAIRAGGSDNEQFF. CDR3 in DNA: TGTGCCATCAGGGCGGGAGGTTCTGACAATGAGCAGTTCTTC.

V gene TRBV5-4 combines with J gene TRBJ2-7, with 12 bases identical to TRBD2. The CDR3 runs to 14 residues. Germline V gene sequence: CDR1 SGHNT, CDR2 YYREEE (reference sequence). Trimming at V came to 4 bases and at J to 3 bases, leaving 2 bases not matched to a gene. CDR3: CASSTGLAGYEQYF. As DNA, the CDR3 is TGTGCCAGCAGCACGGGACTAGCGGGCTACGAGCAGTACTTC.

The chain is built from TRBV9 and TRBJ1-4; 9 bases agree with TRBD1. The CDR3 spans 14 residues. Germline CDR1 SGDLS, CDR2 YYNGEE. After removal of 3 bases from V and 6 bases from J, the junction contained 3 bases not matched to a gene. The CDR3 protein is CASSEGTGYEKLFF. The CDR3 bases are TGTGCCAGCAGCGAAGGGACAGGGTATGAAAAACTGTTTTTT.

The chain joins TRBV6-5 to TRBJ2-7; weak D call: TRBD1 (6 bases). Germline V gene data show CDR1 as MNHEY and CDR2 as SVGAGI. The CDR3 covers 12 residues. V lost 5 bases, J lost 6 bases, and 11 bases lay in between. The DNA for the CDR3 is TGTGCCAGCAGTCAAACAGGGCTCGAGCAGTACTTC. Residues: CASSQTGLEQYF.

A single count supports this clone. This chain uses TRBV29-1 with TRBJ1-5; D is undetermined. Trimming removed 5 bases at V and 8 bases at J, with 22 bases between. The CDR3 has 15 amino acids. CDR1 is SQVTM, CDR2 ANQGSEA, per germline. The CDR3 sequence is CSVSPLSIDQEPQHF. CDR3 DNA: TGCAGCGTTTCCCCCCTCTCCATAGATCAGGAGCCCCAGCATTTT. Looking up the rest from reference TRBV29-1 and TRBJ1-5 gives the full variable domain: SAVISQKPSRDICQRGTSLTIQCQVDSQVTMMFWYRQQPGQSLTLIATANQGSEATYESGFVIDKFPISRPNLTFSTLTVSNMSPEDSSIYLCSVSPLSIDQEPQHFGDGTRLSIL.

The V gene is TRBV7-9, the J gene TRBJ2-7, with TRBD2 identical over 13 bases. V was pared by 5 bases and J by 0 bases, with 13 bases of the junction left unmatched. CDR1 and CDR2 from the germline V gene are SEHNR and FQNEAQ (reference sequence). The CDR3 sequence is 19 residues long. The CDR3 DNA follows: TGTGCCAGCAGCACTGTAGAGGGACTAGCGGGAAGACCCTCCTACGAGCAGTACTTC. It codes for CASSTVEGLAGRPSYEQYF.

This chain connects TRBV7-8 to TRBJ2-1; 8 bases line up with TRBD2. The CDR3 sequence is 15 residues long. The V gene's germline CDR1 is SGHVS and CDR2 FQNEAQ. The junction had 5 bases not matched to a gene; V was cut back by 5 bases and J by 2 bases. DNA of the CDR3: TGTGCCAGCAGCCGAGGGCGGGGGGCCTACAATGAGCAGTTCTTC. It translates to CASSRGRGAYNEQFF.